This TCR beta chain appears in the sequencing data of a study of response to subunit inactivated influenza vaccine. V was clipped by 3 bases and J by 4 bases, with 6 bases between them. Germline V gene lookup returns CDR1 MDHEN and CDR2 SYDVKM. CDR3 size: 12 residues. Each CDR3 protein gets one entry after TCRdb re-called the RT-PCR reads with MiXCR. The repertoire holds around 600,000 distinct CDR3 sequences, with around 11% as singletons. These data were also reused for a study on T cells expressing NK-cell markers. That investigation notes: A 5'RACE template switching approach incorporating UMIs was used to make TCR beta cDNA. Researchers got TCR beta repertoires out of sorted CD3+CD56+NKG2C+, CD3+CD56+NKG2C- and CD3+CD56-NKG2C+ T cells. Dominant NKG2C+ clonotypes were found to form about 1.0-7.0% of CD8+ T cells in five to seven donors. These clonotypes, the leaders elsewhere, also led the CD3+CD56-NKG2C+ fraction in a handful of donors. Whether expanded NKG2C+ T cell clones were HCMV specific stayed uncertain.

This TCR came from a man aged 45 to 65 who received an inactivated influenza vaccine. This chain joins TRBV28 and TRBJ2-5; no firm D call. This specimen consisted of PBMCs from blood, obtained on the day of vaccination. CDR3 sequence: CASSFPLETQYF. In nucleotides, the CDR3 is TGTGCCAGCAGTTTTCCCCTAGAGACCCAGTACTTC. Full variable domain (outside the CDR3, taken from reference TRBV28 and TRBJ2-5): DVKVTQSSRYLVKRTGEKVFLECVQDMDHENMFWYRQDPGLGLRLIYFSYDVKMKEKGDIPEGYSVSREKKERFSLILESASTNQTSMYLCASSFPLETQYFGPGTRLLVL.